What follows describes a single T cell receptor (beta chain). With 5 bases removed from V and 0 bases from J, the gap between germline ends came to 13 bases. CDR1 and CDR2 from the germline V gene are SEHNR and FQNEAQ (reference sequence). There are 15 residues in the CDR3. This sample was included in a study of blood T cell repertoires in COVID-19. At the level of the study: Spain, Italy and the United States supplied samples that represented acute and convalescent COVID-19. PBMCs, B-cell-depleted T cells, or T cells provided the cDNA or gDNA that made up the material.

Per the original data handling: Estimates of nucleated cell counts were drawn from the amplification of reference gene primers. Data came from immunoSEQ multiplex PCR; TCRdb stores just in-frame clones and leaves some out. That table gives V, J and clone size, and the DNA gave D and trimming. The top ten clones hold 15% to 17% of a sample with roughly 250,000 clones, about 80% of them seen once. Seattle enrolled patients during active infection and tracked them longitudinally. The sequencing input was peripheral blood. The V gene is TRBV7-9, the J gene TRBJ2-5; D unclear. This clonotype was sampled from a person between 65 and 79 years old with COVID-19, enrolled during active disease. CDR3 region: CASSILTLYQETQYF. The CDR3 DNA follows: TGTGCCAGCAGCATACTAACCTTGTACCAAGAGACCCAGTACTTC.